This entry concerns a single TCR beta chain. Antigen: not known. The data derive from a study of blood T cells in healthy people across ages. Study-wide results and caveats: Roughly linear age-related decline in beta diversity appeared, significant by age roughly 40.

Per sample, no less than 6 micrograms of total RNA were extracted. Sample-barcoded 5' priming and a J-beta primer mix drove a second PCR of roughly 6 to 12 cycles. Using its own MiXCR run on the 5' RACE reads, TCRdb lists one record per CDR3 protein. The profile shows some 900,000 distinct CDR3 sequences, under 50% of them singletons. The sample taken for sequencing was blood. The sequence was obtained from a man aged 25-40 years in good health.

CDR3 sequence: CASSFLRTGVKNIQYF. The CDR3 DNA is TGTGCCAGCAGTTTTTTGAGGACAGGGGTTAAAAACATTCAGTACTTC. This chain links TRBV12-3 or TRBV12-4 with TRBJ2-4, with 9 nucleotides matching TRBD1. V shed 3 bases and J 4 bases; nucleotides not matched to a gene: 7. This CDR3 contains 16 residues.